This TCR beta chain was observed in a study of blood T cell repertoires in COVID-19. Whole-study context: The samples span acute and convalescent COVID-19 from the United States, Italy and Spain. Nucleic acid was either cDNA or gDNA, and it came from T cells, B-cell-depleted T cells, or PBMCs.

The CDR3 loop spans 18 amino acids. The J segment lost 3 bases and the V segment lost 4 bases, leaving 12 bases of the junction unmatched. Germline V gene lookup returns CDR1 SGHDN and CDR2 FVKESK. As processed by the authors: For nucleated cells, counts were estimated from reference gene primer amplification. Produced via immunoSEQ multiplex PCR; TCRdb's table is partial and in-frame only. V and J calls and clone size are given by that table; D and trimming were obtained from the DNA. The sample records some 300,000 clones, roughly 86% being singletons. The sequence was obtained from a man in his 70s with acute or convalescent COVID-19. This chain connects TRBV14 to TRBJ2-3; the match to TRBD2 covers 11 bases. The sample taken for sequencing was peripheral blood. The DNA of the CDR3 is TGTGCCAGCAGCCCCGGGTTAGCGGGAGGGCCTGGGACAGATACGCAGTATTTT. This translates into CASSPGLAGGPGTDTQYF.